Listed below are T cell receptor beta chains from one sample, sequenced in a study of blood T cell repertoires in COVID-19. Measured with immunoSEQ multiplex PCR; TCRdb has only the in-frame clones, and not every one. The profile shows about 170,000 clones, approximately 84% of them singletons. The source material was PBMCs or T cells enriched from blood (not recorded which). These receptors were taken from a man aged 50 to 60 who had recovered from COVID-19. CDR3s include the opening cysteine and the closing phenylalanine or tryptophan. Each record gives: clone size, D gene, J gene, V gene, CDR3 protein, CDR3 DNA. D genes are given only for firm matches. The size of a clone is reported for some rows only, either as once, few or many, or as a class for expanded clones.

size: few; D: .; J: TRBJ1-2; V: TRBV30; CDR3: CAWSLGLNYGYTF; DNA: TGTGCCTGGAGTTTAGGACTTAACTATGGCTACACCTTC
size: .; D: TRBD1; J: TRBJ1-2; V: TRBV4-2; CDR3: CASSQFLRDRGYGYTF; DNA: TGTGCCAGCAGCCAATTCCTCCGGGACAGGGGCTATGGCTACACCTTC
size: .; D: .; J: TRBJ1-2; V: TRBV29-1; CDR3: CTCLGREVHGYTF; DNA: TGCACCTGCTTGGGGAGGGAAGTTCATGGCTACACCTTC
size: .; D: TRBD1; J: TRBJ2-1; V: TRBV18; CDR3: CASSRQGRTEISSYNEQFF; DNA: TGTGCCAGCTCACGACAGGGGCGAACCGAAATTAGCTCCTACAATGAGCAGTTCTTC
size: .; D: .; J: TRBJ2-7; V: TRBV7-2; CDR3: CASSDGSSYEQYF; DNA: TGTGCCAGCAGCGACGGGAGCTCCTACGAGCAGTACTTC
size: few; D: .; J: TRBJ2-7; V: TRBV9; CDR3: CASSPRGTWLDNEQYF; DNA: TGTGCCAGCAGCCCACGAGGGACATGGCTGGACAACGAGCAGTACTTC
size: .; D: TRBD2; J: TRBJ2-3; V: TRBV3-1/TRBV3-2; CDR3: CASSWVAGGDTDTQYF; DNA: TGTGCCAGCAGCTGGGTGGCGGGGGGGGACACAGATACGCAGTATTTT
size: .; D: TRBD1; J: TRBJ2-5; V: TRBV7-3; CDR3: CASSPMTGGWETQYF; DNA: TGTGCCAGCAGTCCGATGACAGGGGGCTGGGAGACCCAGTACTTC
size: .; D: .; J: TRBJ1-1; V: TRBV5-1; CDR3: CASLEGAEAFF; DNA: TGCGCCAGCCTAGAGGGCGCTGAAGCTTTCTTT
size: .; D: TRBD1; J: TRBJ2-6; V: TRBV6-1; CDR3: CASSAGTGGSGANVLTF; DNA: TGTGCCAGCAGTGCTGGGACAGGGGGCTCTGGGGCCAACGTCCTGACTTTC
size: .; D: .; J: TRBJ1-2; V: TRBV9; CDR3: CASSVTPLNRVGYTF; DNA: TGTGCCAGCAGCGTCACCCCTCTAAACAGGGTAGGCTACACCTTC
size: .; D: .; J: TRBJ1-2; V: TRBV5-6; CDR3: CASSLSGGPSYGYTF; DNA: TGTGCCAGCAGCTTGTCGGGGGGCCCTAGCTATGGCTACACCTTC
size: .; D: .; J: TRBJ2-5; V: TRBV5-1; CDR3: CASSLEGETQYF; DNA: TGCGCCAGCAGCCTGGAGGGGGAGACCCAGTACTTC
size: few; D: TRBD1; J: TRBJ1-5; V: TRBV6-5; CDR3: CASRRDRGLNQPQHF; DNA: TGTGCCAGCAGGAGGGACAGGGGGCTTAATCAGCCCCAGCATTTT
size: .; D: .; J: TRBJ2-5; V: TRBV9; CDR3: CASSQGSEETQYF; DNA: TGTGCCAGCAGCCAGGGGAGCGAGGAGACCCAGTACTTC
size: .; D: .; J: TRBJ1-2; V: TRBV5-8; CDR3: CASSLVLDSSNYGYTF; DNA: TGTGCCAGCAGCTTGGTGTTGGACAGTAGTAACTATGGCTACACCTTC
size: .; D: .; J: TRBJ2-4; V: TRBV5-1; CDR3: CASSLLEEGKNIQYF; DNA: TGCGCCAGCAGCTTATTAGAGGAAGGCAAAAACATTCAGTACTTC
size: .; D: .; J: TRBJ1-2; V: TRBV6-6; CDR3: CASSYPSRQSNGYTF; DNA: TGTGCCAGCAGTTACCCGTCTAGGCAGAGCAATGGCTACACCTTC
size: .; D: TRBD1; J: TRBJ1-3; V: TRBV19; CDR3: CASSVGQGAIRIRGNTIYF; DNA: TGTGCCAGTAGTGTCGGACAGGGAGCCATCCGCATCCGTGGAAACACCATATATTTT